This T cell receptor (beta chain) was identified in a study of shared clonotypes between healthy human individuals. In the case of this clone: This CDR3 is also generated by other DNA sequences in the sample.

Germline CDR1 reads SGDLS; CDR2 reads YYNGEE. V was clipped by 0 bases and J by 4 bases, with 9 bases between them. The CDR3 runs to 14 residues. Using immunoSEQ multiplex PCR, the repertoire was profiled, and TCRdb retains in-frame clones only, with some absent. The sample has about 2.4 million clones; under 95% are singletons. The source of this sequence is a man aged 18 to 30 in good health. Some clones in this sample may be carry-over from other donors' samples. The chain joins TRBV9 to TRBJ2-3; no firm D call. Sequenced input: naive CD4+ T cells from PBMCs. Indicated subset: CD45RA+ positively selected. The CDR3 DNA sequence: TGTGCCAGCAGCGTAGCTTCCGGGTCAGATACGCAGTATTTT. Translating gives CASSVASGSDTQYF.